These T cell receptor beta chains were read from a single sample in a study of T cells in Graves' hyperthyroidism and ophthalmopathy. Using its own MiXCR run on the multiplex PCR reads, TCRdb lists one record per CDR3 protein. The sample consists of about 520,000 distinct CDR3 sequences, roughly 20% of them appearing once. The specimen was blood. Receptor source: a young man with Graves' hyperthyroidism. Both conserved end residues are part of each CDR3. D genes are given only for firm matches. Clone size is stated in some rows and not others, as once, few, many or a class when expanded.

v_call,j_call,d_call,cdr3_length,clone_size,cdr3_nt,cdr3_aa
TRBV30,TRBJ2-2,TRBD1,16,few,TGTGCCTGGCGGGACAGGGGCTTCCCGAACACCGGGGAGCTGTTTTTT,CAWRDRGFPNTGELFF
TRBV27,TRBJ1-5,TRBD1,15,few,TGTGCCAGCAGCCCGACAGGGGAGGGTGTTCAGCCCCAGCATTTT,CASSPTGEGVQPQHF
TRBV11-2,TRBJ1-1,NA,15,few,TGTGCCAGCAGCTTACCCTATTGGGGGAACACTGAAGCTTTCTTT,CASSLPYWGNTEAFF
TRBV13,TRBJ1-1,TRBD1,14,many,TGTGCCAGCAGGGCAACAGGGGGGGACACTGAAGCTTTCTTT,CASRATGGDTEAFF
TRBV4-1,TRBJ1-2,NA,14,many,TGCGCCAGCAGCCACCGGGGGCGCGAAAATGGCTACACCTTC,CASSHRGRENGYTF
TRBV29-1,TRBJ2-7,NA,13,many,TGCAGCGTCAGAGGCAGGGATGGCGGCGAGCAGTACTTC,CSVRGRDGGEQYF
TRBV6-5,TRBJ1-5,NA,16,many,TGTGCCAGCAGTTACCCTAGACCCAGTAGCAATCAGCCCCAGCATTTT,CASSYPRPSSNQPQHF
TRBV12-3/TRBV12-4,TRBJ2-2,NA,17,many,TGTGCCAGCACACACCCGGGGACGAACGCGAACACCGGGGAGCTGTTTTTT,CASTHPGTNANTGELFF
TRBV11-2,TRBJ2-7,NA,15,once,TGTGCCAGCAGCTTATCCGTTACGGGATCCTACGAGCAGTACTTC,CASSLSVTGSYEQYF
TRBV6-5,TRBJ1-6,NA,17,NA,TGTGCCAGCAGTTACTCGATGTCCCAGCTTCAGGATTCACCCCTCCACTTT,CASSYSMSQLQDSPLHF
TRBV5-6,TRBJ2-7,NA,13,NA,TGTGCCAGCAGACCAGGGCCGTCCTACGAGCAGTACTTC,CASRPGPSYEQYF
TRBV6-5,TRBJ2-5,NA,15,few,TGTGCCAGCAGTTACTCGACAGTGGGCGGGGAGACCCAGTACTTC,CASSYSTVGGETQYF
TRBV9,TRBJ1-2,NA,15,many,TGTGCCAGCAGCGTAGCAGGGAGAGATATCTATGGCTACACCTTC,CASSVAGRDIYGYTF